This T cell receptor beta chain was sequenced for a study of blood T cell repertoires in COVID-19. Germline V gene lookup returns CDR1 LGHNA and CDR2 YNFKEQ. This CDR3 is 15 amino acids long. Deletions cut 0 bases from V and 3 bases from J, with 8 bases between. Clones were sequenced by immunoSEQ multiplex PCR, and TCRdb holds only the in-frame ones, with some missing. The repertoire holds some 390,000 clones, with roughly 91% as singletons. Sequenced sample: PBMCs or T cells enriched from blood (not recorded which). The clonotype originates from a woman aged 25-40 years who had recovered from COVID-19. This chain uses TRBV4-2 with TRBJ2-2, with TRBD1 as a possible D gene (6 bases). The CDR3 DNA sequence: TGTGCCAGCAGCCAAGACCAGGGGCACACCGGGGAGCTGTTTTTT. As protein: CASSQDQGHTGELFF.